This T cell receptor beta chain was found in a study of blood T cells in healthy people across ages. General study findings and limits: Age advanced and TCR beta diversity per million T cells fell, roughly linearly. Total diversity from one million sequenced T cells was likely underestimated.

A second PCR, run for about 7 to 12 cycles, used a sample-barcoded 5' primer plus a J-beta primer mix. A template-switch adaptor containing 12 random nucleotides labeled each cDNA molecule. TCRdb re-derived calls from the 5' RACE reads in MiXCR, one entry per CDR3 protein. The sample includes 1.2 million to 1.5 million distinct CDR3 sequences, approximately 59% of them seen just once. On this clonotype itself: Antigen specificity is unknown.

The TCR comes from a young man in good health. Sequenced material: blood.

Here the CDR3 DNA reads TGTGCCAGCTGGGGGGCCGGGCGGCCAGGCTACACCTTC. Protein product: CASWGAGRPGYTF. The chain carries TRBV2 and TRBJ1-2, with D tentatively TRBD1 (6 bases). The germline V gene has CDR1 SNHLY and CDR2 FYNNEI. V was pared by 8 bases and J by 8 bases, with 18 bases between. This CDR3 has 13 amino acids.